The T cell receptor (beta chain) described here comes from a study of cytomegalovirus exposure and HLA in healthy donors. The PCR was carried out with 60 Vbeta primers and 13 Jbeta primers. In the original workflow: A later analysis tallied about 80 million unique TCR beta chains, approximately 10 million of them shared. TCRdb keeps only in-frame clones here, not all; method: immunoSEQ multiplex PCR. The DNA gave D and trimming, while V, J and clone size come from that table. In the table there are some 190,000 clones, roughly 80% of which are singletons. The length of the CDR3 is 21 residues. Germline trimming cut 5 bases from V and 0 bases from J; bases unmatched to any gene: 20. Germline V gene data show CDR1 as MDHEN and CDR2 as SYDVKM. On this clone itself: The antigen remains unidentified.

Study results and caveats: Sequence variants that were highly shared formed a cluster that was likely a sequencing artifact.

The rearrangement links TRBV28 to TRBJ2-1; 9 nucleotides match TRBD1. Sequences were obtained from PBMCs. The receptor's source is a woman aged 30 to 39 in good health and CMV-seropositive. The CDR3 reads CASSTLPGQGRDRRSYNEQFF. The CDR3 coding sequence is TGTGCCAGCAGTACCCTACCGGGACAGGGTAGGGACCGACGCTCCTACAATGAGCAGTTCTTC.